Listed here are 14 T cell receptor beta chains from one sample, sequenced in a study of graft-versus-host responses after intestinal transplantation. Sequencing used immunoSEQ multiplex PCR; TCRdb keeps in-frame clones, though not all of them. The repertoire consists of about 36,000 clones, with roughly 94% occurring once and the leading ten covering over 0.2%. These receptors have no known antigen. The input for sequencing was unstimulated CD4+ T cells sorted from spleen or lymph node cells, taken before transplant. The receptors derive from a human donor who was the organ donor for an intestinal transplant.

The CDR3 is CAISEVGETGELFF. CDR3 in DNA: TGTGCCATCAGTGAGGTTGGGGAAACCGGGGAGCTGTTTTTT. The gene calls are TRBV10-3 and TRBJ2-2; no clear D. CDR1 ENHRY and CDR2 SYGVKD come from the germline V gene. Trimming stripped 2 bases from V and 5 bases from J, with 9 bases between. The CDR3 loop spans 14 amino acids.

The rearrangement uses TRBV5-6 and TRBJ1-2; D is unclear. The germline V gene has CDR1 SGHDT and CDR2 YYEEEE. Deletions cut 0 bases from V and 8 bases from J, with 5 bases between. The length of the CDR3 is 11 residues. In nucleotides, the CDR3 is TGTGCCAGCAGCTTGGGCTCCGGCTACACCTTC. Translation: CASSLGSGYTF.

The CDR3 nucleotides are TGCAGTGCTAACGTACTCGAACCGCAGTTCTTC. Its protein is CSANVLEPQFF. The chain combines TRBV20-1 with TRBJ2-1, with D hard to call. The germline V and J ends were trimmed by 4 bases and 12 bases, with 13 bases remaining between them. Per germline, CDR1 DFQATT and CDR2 SNEGSKA (reference sequence). CDR3 length: 11 amino acids.

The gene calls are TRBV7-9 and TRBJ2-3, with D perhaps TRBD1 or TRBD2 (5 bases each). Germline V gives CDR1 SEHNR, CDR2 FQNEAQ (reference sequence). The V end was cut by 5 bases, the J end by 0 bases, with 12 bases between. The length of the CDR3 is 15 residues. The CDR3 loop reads CASSPGTPSTDTQYF. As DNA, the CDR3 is TGTGCCAGCAGCCCGGGGACCCCTAGCACAGATACGCAGTATTTT.

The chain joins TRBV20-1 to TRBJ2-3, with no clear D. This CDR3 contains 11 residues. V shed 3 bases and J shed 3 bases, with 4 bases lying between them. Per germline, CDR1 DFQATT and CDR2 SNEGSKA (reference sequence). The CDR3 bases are TGCAGTGCTAGGGGTACAGATACGCAGTATTTT. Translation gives CSARGTDTQYF.

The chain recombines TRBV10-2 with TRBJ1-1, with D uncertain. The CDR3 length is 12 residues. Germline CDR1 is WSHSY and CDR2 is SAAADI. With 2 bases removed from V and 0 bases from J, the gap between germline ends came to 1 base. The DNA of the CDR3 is TGCGCCAGCAGTGAGGTGAACACTGAAGCTTTCTTT. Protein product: CASSEVNTEAFF.

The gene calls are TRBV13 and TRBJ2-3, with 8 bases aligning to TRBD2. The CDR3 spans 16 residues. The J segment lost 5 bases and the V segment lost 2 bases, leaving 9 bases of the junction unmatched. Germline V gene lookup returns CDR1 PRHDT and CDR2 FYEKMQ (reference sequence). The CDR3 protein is CASSLKGLVGGDTQYF. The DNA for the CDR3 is TGTGCCAGCAGCTTAAAGGGACTAGTGGGGGGAGATACGCAGTATTTT.

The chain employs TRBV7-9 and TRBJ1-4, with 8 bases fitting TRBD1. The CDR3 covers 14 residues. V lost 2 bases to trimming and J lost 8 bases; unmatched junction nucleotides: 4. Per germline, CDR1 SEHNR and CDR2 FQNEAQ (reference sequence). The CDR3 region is CASSLTGGTEKLFF. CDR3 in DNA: TGTGCCAGCAGCTTAACAGGGGGAACGGAAAAACTGTTTTTT. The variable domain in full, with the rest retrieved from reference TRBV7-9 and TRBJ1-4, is DTGVSQNPRHKITKRGQNVTFRCDPISEHNRLYWYRQTLGQGPEFLTYFQNEAQLEKSRLLSDRFSAERPKGSFSTLEIQRTEQGDSAMYLCASSLTGGTEKLFFGSGTQLSVL.

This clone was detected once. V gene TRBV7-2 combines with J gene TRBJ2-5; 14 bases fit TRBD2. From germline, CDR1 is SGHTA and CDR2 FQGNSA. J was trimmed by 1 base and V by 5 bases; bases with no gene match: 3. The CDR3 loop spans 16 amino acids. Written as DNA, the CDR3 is TGTGCCAGCAGCACTGGACTAGCGGGGGGCCAAGAGACCCAGTACTTC. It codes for CASSTGLAGGQETQYF.

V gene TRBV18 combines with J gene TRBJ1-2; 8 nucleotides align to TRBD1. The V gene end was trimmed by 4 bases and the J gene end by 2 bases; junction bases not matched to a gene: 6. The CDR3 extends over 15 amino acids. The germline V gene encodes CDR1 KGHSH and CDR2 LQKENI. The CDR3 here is CASSLTDRENYGYTF. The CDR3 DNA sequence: TGTGCCAGCTCACTTACGGACAGGGAAAACTATGGCTACACCTTC.

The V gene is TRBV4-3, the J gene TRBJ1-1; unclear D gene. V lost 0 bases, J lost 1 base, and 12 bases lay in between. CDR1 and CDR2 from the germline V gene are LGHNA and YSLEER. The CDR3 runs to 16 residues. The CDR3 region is CASSQEGGRPNTEAFF. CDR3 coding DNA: TGCGCCAGCAGCCAAGAGGGAGGCAGACCGAACACTGAAGCTTTCTTT.

CDR3 coding DNA: TGTGCCAGCAGCTCCCCCCTAACAGGAACCTATGGCTACACCTTC. This sequence encodes CASSSPLTGTYGYTF. The V gene is TRBV11-2, the J gene TRBJ1-2, with D possibly being TRBD1 (5 bases). The CDR3 totals 15 residues. Between the trimmed V and J ends, which lost 4 bases and 4 bases, there was a span of 16 bases. Germline values: CDR1 SGHAT, CDR2 FQNNGV.

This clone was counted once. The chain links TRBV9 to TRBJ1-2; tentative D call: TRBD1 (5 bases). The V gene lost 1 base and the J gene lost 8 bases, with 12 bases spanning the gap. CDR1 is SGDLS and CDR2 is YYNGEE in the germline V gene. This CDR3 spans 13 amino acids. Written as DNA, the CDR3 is TGTGCCAGCAGCGTACAGGGAAACGGCGGCTACACCTTC. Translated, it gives CASSVQGNGGYTF.

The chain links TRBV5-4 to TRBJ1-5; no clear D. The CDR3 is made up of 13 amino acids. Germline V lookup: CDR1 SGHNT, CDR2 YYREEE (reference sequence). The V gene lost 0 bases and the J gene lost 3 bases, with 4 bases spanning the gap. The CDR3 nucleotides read TGTGCCAGCAGCTTGGTCCCCAATCAGCCCCAGCATTTT. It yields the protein CASSLVPNQPQHF.